The 26 T cell receptor beta chains reported below all come from one sample, sequenced in a study of prognosis after radiotherapy for stage I lung cancer. The genomic DNA TCR beta CDR3 region underwent two rounds of multiplex PCR. Each TRBV and TRBJ gene had its own primer in the first PCR round. Using its own MiXCR run on the multiplex PCR reads, TCRdb lists one record per CDR3 protein. The profile shows about 16,000 distinct CDR3 sequences, about 47% of them singletons. The sample in question was PBMCs, obtained before or after stereotactic body radiation therapy (not recorded which). The receptor set was obtained from a donor over 45 with non-small cell lung cancer.

This clonotype was recorded many times. The rearrangement uses TRBV7-9 and TRBJ2-1; 8 bases align to TRBD2. This CDR3 comprises 14 residues. J was trimmed by 10 bases and V by 5 bases; bases with no gene match: 10. CDR1 and CDR2 (germline): SEHNR, FQNEAQ (reference sequence). As DNA, the CDR3 is TGTGCCAGCAGCCCACTTAACGGGGGGGAAGAGCAGTTCTTC. It codes for CASSPLNGGEEQFF.

This clonotype came up many times. Compared with germline, one end of the junction differs, possibly owing to a read error. CDR3 bases: TGTGCCAGCAGCCAACAAGAGACCCAATACTTC. This sequence encodes CASSQQETQYF. The chain couples TRBV2 to TRBJ2-5; D remains unclear. The CDR3 loop spans 11 amino acids. Per the germline V gene, CDR1 is SNHLY and CDR2 is FYNNEI. Supplemented by reference TRBV2 and TRBJ2-5, the full variable domain reads EPEVTQTPSHQVTQMGQEVILRCVPISNHLYFYWYRQILGQKVEFLVSFYNNEISEKSEIFDDQFSVERPDGSNFTLKIRSTKLEDSAMYFCASSQQETQYFGPGTRLLVL.

By share, this clonotype counts as medium-sized (0.01 to 0.1%). V usage is TRBV27 and J usage is TRBJ2-1, with 10 bases aligning to TRBD1. The CDR3 spans 13 residues. Germline assignment: CDR1 MNHEY and CDR2 SMNVEV (reference sequence). The V segment lost 6 bases and the J segment 9 bases; nucleotides outside the gene matches: 5. The CDR3 DNA reads as TGTGCCAGCAGCGCCGGGACAGGGGCTGAGCAGTTCTTC. Protein sequence: CASSAGTGAEQFF.

This clonotype was observed a handful of times. This could be a read error, since a much larger clone is one nucleotide away. V and J are TRBV6-5 and TRBJ2-3; 8 bases are a match to TRBD1. Germline values: CDR1 MNHEY, CDR2 SVGAGI. The CDR3 has 14 residues. The CDR3 DNA reads TGTGACAGCTCAGCCCGACAGGGGCCGGATACGCAGTATTTT. Translated: CDSSARQGPDTQYF.

The V and J genes are TRBV3-1 and TRBJ1-5, with D uncertain. The length of the CDR3 is 15 residues. Germline lookup yields CDR1 LGHDT and CDR2 YNNKEL (reference sequence). Between the trimmed V and J ends, which lost 1 base and 3 bases, there was a span of 10 bases. The CDR3 DNA follows: TGTGCCAGCAGCCAAGGATTGGAGCCCAATCAGCCCCAGCATTTT. Its protein product is CASSQGLEPNQPQHF.

This clonotype has just a few counts. A much larger clone lies one base from this, so it may be a read error. Written as DNA, the CDR3 is TGTGCCAGCAGTTACTCCCGACAGTGGGCCCCAGGTTACTACTTC. This gives the protein CASSYSRQWAPGYYF. J is TRBJ2-7 and V is TRBV6-2 or TRBV6-3; D possibly corresponds to TRBD1 (5 bases). CDR1 is MNHEY, CDR2 SVGEGT, per germline. The CDR3 is made up of 15 amino acids. Between the trimmed V and J ends, which lost 0 bases and 13 bases, there was a span of 22 bases.

In this sample, this clonotype turned up a few times. V usage is TRBV9 and J usage is TRBJ1-1, with D unclear. The CDR3 covers 14 residues. With 2 bases removed from V and 5 bases from J, the gap between germline ends came to 13 bases. The V gene's germline CDR1 is SGDLS and CDR2 YYNGEE. CDR3 nucleotide sequence: TGTGCCAGCAGCGTGGGGTGGACGAAGACTGAAGCTTTCTTT. Its protein is CASSVGWTKTEAFF.

This clonotype was counted at least ten times. The chain has TRBV7-3 and TRBJ2-1, with 10 positions matching TRBD2. The CDR3 consists of 17 residues. Germline trimming cut 2 bases from V and 0 bases from J; bases unmatched to any gene: 4. Germline V gene sequence: CDR1 SGHTA, CDR2 FQGTGA. CDR3 sequence reads: CASSLGTSVSSYNEQFF. CDR3 nucleotide sequence: TGTGCCAGCAGCTTAGGGACTAGCGTAAGCTCCTACAATGAGCAGTTCTTC.

With respect to this clonotype: Since a far larger clone is one base different, this is likely a read error. The rearrangement links TRBV6-9 to TRBJ2-5; a possible D gene is TRBD2 (6 bases). The DNA end favors TRBJ2-1, so the J call may be wrong. The germline V gene encodes CDR1 MNHGY and CDR2 SVAAGI. The CDR3 length is 15 residues. In nucleotides, the CDR3 is TGTGCCAGCAGTTACCAGAGACTAGTTTTCAATGAGCAGTTCTTC. It codes for CASSYQRLVFNEQFF.

This clonotype has a count of ten or more. The chain uses TRBV4-1 and TRBJ2-7, with a tentative D call TRBD1 (5 bases). The CDR3 covers 14 residues. Germline CDR1 reads MGHRA; CDR2 reads YSYEKL. V was clipped by 1 base and J by 0 bases, with 7 bases between them. CDR3 sequence reads: CASSQGQSSYEQYF. CDR3 coding DNA: TGCGCCAGCAGCCAAGGACAGTCCTCCTACGAGCAGTACTTC.

J is TRBJ2-7 and V is TRBV6-5, with D possibly being TRBD1 (5 bases). This CDR3 has 13 amino acids. V lost 7 bases to trimming and J lost 2 bases, with 12 bases between them. The germline CDR1 and CDR2 sequences are MNHEY and SVGAGI. CDR3 in amino acids: CASKNRIAYEQYF. Here the CDR3 DNA reads TGTGCCAGCAAGAACAGGATAGCCTACGAGCAGTACTTC.

The V gene is TRBV6-5, the J gene TRBJ2-3, with D possibly being TRBD2 (6 bases). This CDR3 region has 15 residues. Germline CDR1 MNHEY, CDR2 SVGAGI. The V end lost 2 bases, the J end lost 2 bases, and 11 bases lay between the germline ends. The CDR3 nucleotides read TGTGCCAGCAGTTACGGTACTAGCTACACAGATACGCAGTATTTT. Residues: CASSYGTSYTDTQYF.

This clonotype has at least ten counts. The CDR3 nucleotides are TGTGCCAGCAGCGTACAGCCAGGGGGTTCCGGGGAGCTGTTTTTT. It yields the protein CASSVQPGGSGELFF. This chain uses TRBV9 with TRBJ2-2; 7 bases line up with TRBD1. The CDR3 has 15 residues. The J segment lost 6 bases and the V segment lost 1 base, leaving 6 bases of the junction unmatched. From germline, CDR1 is SGDLS and CDR2 YYNGEE.

In its sample, this clonotype was seen once. Given a far larger clone just one base away, this is likely a sequencing read error. The J gene is TRBJ2-7, the V gene TRBV7-9; no clear D. The CDR3 has 12 amino acids. Trimming removed 3 bases from V and 6 bases from J, with 9 bases in between. The germline gives CDR1 SEHNR, CDR2 FQNEAQ (reference sequence). CDR3 in amino acids: CASSLSNVEQYF. The CDR3 coding sequence is TGTGCCAGCAGCTTGTCGAATGTCGAGCAGTACTTC.

This clonotype came up many times. The chain recombines TRBV12-3 or TRBV12-4 with TRBJ2-5; D unclear. Trimming left V 4 bases short and J 4 bases short, with 10 bases between. CDR3 size: 13 residues. The CDR3 region is CASSSVLLETQYF. Written as DNA, the CDR3 is TGTGCCAGCAGTTCAGTCCTATTAGAGACCCAGTACTTC.

This clonotype is categorized as medium-sized. CDR3 loop: CASGPGWDTGYTF. For the CDR3, the DNA is TGTGCCAGCGGACCAGGGTGGGACACTGGCTACACCTTC. The rearrangement links TRBV6-1 to TRBJ1-2; D possibly corresponds to TRBD1 (6 bases). Looked up from germline, CDR1 is MNHNS and CDR2 is SASEGT. Trimming cost V 8 bases and J 7 bases, with 17 bases left between them. The CDR3 is 13 amino acids.

This clonotype has ten or more counts. The V call is TRBV9, the J call TRBJ1-2; D is perhaps TRBD1 (5 bases). The CDR3 loop spans 12 amino acids. Trimming shortened V by 6 bases and J by 4 bases, and 10 bases separated the two germline ends. Per the germline V gene, CDR1 is SGDLS and CDR2 is YYNGEE. The CDR3 here is CASKKGPYGYTF. DNA of the CDR3: TGTGCCAGCAAAAAGGGGCCCTATGGCTACACCTTC.

Notes on this clonotype: A read error is possible here, since a much larger clone lies one base away. This CDR3 is missing its conserved last phenylalanine or tryptophan, likely due to a read error. This chain connects TRBV2 to TRBJ1-6; D perhaps matches TRBD1 (6 bases). This CDR3 has 16 amino acids. Germline V gene lookup returns CDR1 SNHLY and CDR2 FYNNEI. Trimming removed 5 bases at V and 5 bases at J, with 16 bases between. The CDR3 coding sequence is TGTGCCAGCAGTACCCTGGGACAACTCAATAATTCACCCCTCCACTCT. It is translated as CASSTLGQLNNSPLHS.

This chain connects TRBV12-3 or TRBV12-4 to TRBJ2-1; possibly TRBD1 or TRBD2 for D (5 bases each). V was clipped by 5 bases and J by 4 bases, with 15 bases between them. The length of the CDR3 is 15 residues. Here the CDR3 DNA reads TGTGCCAGCAGTGCGACTATCGGGGCTTACAATGAGCAGTTCTTC. It specifies CASSATIGAYNEQFF.

This clonotype was found many times. V usage is TRBV18 and J usage is TRBJ1-2, with D perhaps matching TRBD1 (6 bases). CDR1 is KGHSH and CDR2 is LQKENI in the germline V gene. The V end lost 5 bases, the J end lost 4 bases, and 14 bases lay between the germline ends. This CDR3 is built from 14 residues. CDR3 bases: TGTGCCAGCTCAGGAGGAGAACAGGGCTATGGCTACACCTTC. Residues: CASSGGEQGYGYTF.

In the case of this clonotype: This may arise from a read error, as a much more abundant clone is one base away. The CDR3, as DNA: TGTGCCAGCAGTCCCCTTCCGGGACAGGGCCTTGGAACTCGCACGAACACTGAAGCTTTCTTT. It is translated as CASSPLPGQGLGTRTNTEAFF. The V gene is TRBV6-2 or TRBV6-3, the J gene TRBJ1-1, with 9 bases that match TRBD1. Germline CDR1 reads MNHEY; CDR2 reads SVGEGT. V shed 5 bases and J 1 base; nucleotides not matched to a gene: 23. The CDR3 is 21 amino acids.

About this clonotype: A single base is all that separates this from a far larger clone, so a read error is likely. The rearrangement links TRBV6-4 to TRBJ2-5, with D hard to call. Germline lookup yields CDR1 MRHNA and CDR2 SNTAGT. CDR3 size: 13 residues. Trimming shortened V by 7 bases and J by 1 base, and 10 bases separated the two germline ends. The chain's CDR3 is CASNYPSQETQYF. Here the CDR3 DNA reads TGTGCCAGCAATTATCCTAGCCAAGAGACCCAGTACTTC.

The chain is built from TRBV6-1 and TRBJ2-7; unclear D gene. This CDR3 has 18 residues. CDR1 is MNHNS and CDR2 is SASEGT in the germline V gene. Trimming shortened V by 11 bases and J by 3 bases, and 32 bases separated the two germline ends. CDR3 loop: CASHIYDIALKWNYEQYF. The DNA of the CDR3 is TGTGCCTCCCACATATACGACATTGCCCTCAAATGGAACTACGAGCAGTACTTC.

The chain has TRBV13 and TRBJ1-2; D call uncertain. Germline V gene sequence: CDR1 PRHDT, CDR2 FYEKMQ (reference sequence). V was clipped by 1 base and J by 8 bases, with 8 bases between them. The length of the CDR3 is 12 residues. CDR3 DNA: TGTGCCAGCAGCTTAGTTGGTACGGGCTACACCTTC. Residues: CASSLVGTGYTF. The variable domain in full, with the rest retrieved from reference TRBV13 and TRBJ1-2, is AAGVIQSPRHLIKEKRETATLKCYPIPRHDTVYWYQQGPGQDPQFLISFYEKMQSDKGSIPDRFSAQQFSDYHSELNMSSLELGDSALYFCASSLVGTGYTFGSGTRLTVV.

In this sample, this clonotype turned up many times. V gene TRBV20-1 combines with J gene TRBJ2-3; the D gene could be TRBD1 or TRBD2 (5 bases each). This CDR3 has 15 residues. CDR1 and CDR2 from the germline V gene are DFQATT and SNEGSKA (reference sequence). Deletions cut 2 bases from V and 4 bases from J, with 16 bases between. Here the CDR3 reads CSARSPDSGPDTQYF. CDR3 nucleotide sequence: TGCAGTGCTAGATCCCCGGACTCAGGGCCAGATACGCAGTATTTT.

In this sample, this clonotype is medium-sized. The gene calls are TRBV3-1 and TRBJ1-2, with D tentatively TRBD1 (5 bases). CDR3 length: 13 amino acids. The V end was cut by 1 base, the J end by 3 bases, with 6 bases between. The V gene's germline CDR1 is LGHDT and CDR2 YNNKEL (reference sequence). For the CDR3, the DNA is TGTGCCAGCAGCCAAGGGGGCCACTATGGCTACACCTTC. The encoded protein is CASSQGGHYGYTF.